This T cell receptor beta chain was profiled in a study of blood T cells in healthy people across ages. A second PCR, run for 7 to 11 cycles, used a sample-barcoded 5' primer plus a J-beta primer mix. TCRdb processed the 5' RACE reads anew with MiXCR; each CDR3 protein has one entry. The table includes approximately 810,000 distinct CDR3 sequences, around 26% detected once. In the case of this clonotype: Its antigen remains unidentified.

Trimming left V 3 bases short and J 9 bases short, with 8 bases between. The CDR3 covers 11 residues. Regarding the study as a whole: It was not known whether donors were CMV positive (a possible confounder of expanded clonotype changes).

The sequence was collected from a woman older than 75 in good health. Sequences were obtained from blood. V gene TRBV12-3 or TRBV12-4 combines with J gene TRBJ1-2; D call uncertain. The CDR3 nucleotides read TGTGCCAGCAGTTTTGGTCTGAGCTACACCTTC. Its translation: CASSFGLSYTF.